Sample share makes the clone carrying this TCR beta chain hyperexpanded (1% or more). Its antigen remains unidentified. This sample stems from a study of lymphopenia after photon versus proton radiotherapy. Overall study results and limits: Relative stability marked proton patients; photon patients lost diversity and naive cells. Larger post-nadir TCR diversity loss correlated inversely with survival in deceased patients. Oligoclonal CD8+ Temra expansion after nadir drove photon patients' diversity drop.

The CDR3 has 14 amino acids. The ends were cut back, 2 bases at V and 2 bases at J, with 10 bases in the middle. In germline, CDR1 is SGHDT, CDR2 YYEEEE. TCRdb's table, derived via immunoSEQ multiplex PCR, lists solely in-frame clones and lacks some. The table has fewer than 30,000 clones, 87% seen once; the top ten hold around 20%. The chain carries TRBV5-6 and TRBJ1-1, with unresolved D. This TCR came from a man over 45 with gastric cancer. The sequencing used peripheral blood, collected from a patient treated with photon-based radiotherapy. DNA of the CDR3: TGTGCCAGCAGCTTTCGGGGTTTCAACACTGAAGCTTTCTTT. Protein sequence: CASSFRGFNTEAFF.